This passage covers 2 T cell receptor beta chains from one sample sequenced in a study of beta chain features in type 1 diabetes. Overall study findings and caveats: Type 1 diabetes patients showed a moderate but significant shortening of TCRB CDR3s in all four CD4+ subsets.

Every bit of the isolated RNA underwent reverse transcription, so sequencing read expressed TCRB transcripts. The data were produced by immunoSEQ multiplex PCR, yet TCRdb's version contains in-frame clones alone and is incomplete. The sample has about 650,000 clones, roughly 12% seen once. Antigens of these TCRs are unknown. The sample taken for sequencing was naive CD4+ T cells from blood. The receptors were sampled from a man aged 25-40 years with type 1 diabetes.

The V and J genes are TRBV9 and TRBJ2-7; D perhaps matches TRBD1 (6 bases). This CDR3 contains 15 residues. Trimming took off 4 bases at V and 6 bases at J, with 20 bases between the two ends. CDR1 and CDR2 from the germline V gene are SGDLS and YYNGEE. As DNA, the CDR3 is TGTGCCAGCAGCTTCGGGGTCGGGACACCCTCCGAGCAGTACTTC. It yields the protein CASSFGVGTPSEQYF.

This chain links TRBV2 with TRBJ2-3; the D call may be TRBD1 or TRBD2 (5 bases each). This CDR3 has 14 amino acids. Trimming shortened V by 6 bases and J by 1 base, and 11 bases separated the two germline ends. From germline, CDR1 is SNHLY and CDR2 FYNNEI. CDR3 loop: CASRGELGTDTQYF. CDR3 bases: TGTGCCAGCAGGGGGGAGCTCGGCACAGATACGCAGTATTTT.